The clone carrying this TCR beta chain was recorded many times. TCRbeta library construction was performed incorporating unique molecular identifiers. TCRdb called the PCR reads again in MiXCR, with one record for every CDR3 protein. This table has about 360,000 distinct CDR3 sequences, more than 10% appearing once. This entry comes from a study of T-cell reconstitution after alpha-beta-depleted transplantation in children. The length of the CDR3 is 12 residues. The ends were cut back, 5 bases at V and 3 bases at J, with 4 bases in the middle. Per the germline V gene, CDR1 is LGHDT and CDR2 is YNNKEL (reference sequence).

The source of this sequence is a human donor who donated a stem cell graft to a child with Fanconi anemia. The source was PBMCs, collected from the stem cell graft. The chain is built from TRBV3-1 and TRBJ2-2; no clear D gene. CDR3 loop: CASSTYTGELFF. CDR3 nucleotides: TGTGCCAGCAGCACTTACACCGGGGAGCTGTTTTTT.